A selection of T cell receptor beta chains follows, all from one sample in a study of cytomegalovirus exposure and HLA in healthy donors. Some clones are missing from TCRdb's copy, which holds only in-frame ones; the method was immunoSEQ multiplex PCR. The data show 180,000 or so clones, 65% to 80% seen once. The sequenced material came from PBMCs. The receptors were gathered from a woman between 25 and 40 years old in good health and CMV-seropositive. The CDR3 runs from the conserved cysteine through the conserved F or W. A D gene is named only where the DNA matches it firmly. Some rows mark clone size as missing; the rest say once, few, many or name a class of expanded clone.

J,size,D,V,CDR3,DNA
TRBJ2-1,few,NA,TRBV1,CTSSPGGVNSNEQFF,TGCACCAGCAGCCCCGGGGGGGTAAATTCGAATGAGCAGTTCTTC
TRBJ1-1,NA,TRBD1,TRBV7-9,CASSAMGQTTEAFF,TGTGCCAGCAGCGCGATGGGACAGACCACTGAAGCTTTCTTT
TRBJ2-1,NA,TRBD2,TRBV9,CASTQTSGGARNEQFF,TGTGCCAGCACCCAGACTAGCGGGGGGGCGAGGAATGAGCAGTTCTTC
TRBJ1-5,few,NA,TRBV7-2,CASSLERQAYQPQHF,TGTGCCAGCAGCTTAGAGCGACAGGCCTATCAGCCCCAGCATTTT
TRBJ2-5,NA,TRBD1,TRBV4-2,CASSQGPGTGEEKETQYF,TGTGCCAGCAGCCAAGGCCCCGGGACAGGGGAGGAAAAAGAGACCCAGTACTTC
TRBJ1-2,NA,TRBD1,TRBV27,CASSPRTGGYGYTF,TGTGCCAGCAGTCCTAGGACAGGCGGTTATGGCTACACCTTC
TRBJ2-5,few,TRBD2,TRBV4-1,CASSQGHSGGVETQYF,TGCGCCAGCAGCCAAGGTCATAGCGGGGGGGTAGAGACCCAGTACTTC
TRBJ2-7,NA,NA,TRBV6-6,CASSKGSRDYEQYF,TGTGCCAGCAGCAAAGGTAGCAGGGACTACGAGCAGTACTTC
TRBJ2-3,NA,NA,TRBV29-1,CSVDWVTDNTDTQYF,TGCAGCGTTGATTGGGTGACAGATAACACAGATACGCAGTATTTT
TRBJ2-7,NA,TRBD1,TRBV10-1,CASTLTGSHEQYF,TGCGCCAGCACCCTGACAGGGTCCCACGAGCAGTACTTC
TRBJ1-6,NA,TRBD1,TRBV9,CASSVDDRGRYNSPLHF,TGTGCCAGCAGCGTAGATGACAGGGGGCGATATAATTCACCCCTCCACTTT
TRBJ2-7,NA,NA,TRBV9,CASSVAVKSYEQYF,TGTGCCAGCAGCGTAGCGGTCAAGAGCTACGAGCAGTACTTC
TRBJ1-6,few,TRBD1,TRBV4-3,CASSPDRSLNSPLHF,TGCGCCAGCAGCCCGGACAGGAGCCTAAATTCACCCCTCCACTTT
TRBJ1-5,NA,NA,TRBV27,CASSLIREPPQHF,TGTGCCAGCAGTTTAATCCGGGAGCCACCCCAGCATTTT
TRBJ2-5,once,NA,TRBV30,CAWSVRVRETQYF,TGTGCCTGGAGTGTGCGGGTGCGGGAGACCCAGTACTTC
TRBJ1-6,NA,TRBD1,TRBV6-4,CASRTPRGLMSPLHF,TGTGCCAGCAGGACTCCGAGGGGGCTAATGTCACCCCTCCACTTT
TRBJ1-4,NA,NA,TRBV19,CASSQTGLREKLFF,TGTGCCAGTAGTCAAACGGGACTCAGGGAAAAACTGTTTTTT
TRBJ2-2,NA,TRBD2,TRBV4-3,CASSLGLAGGPAGELFF,TGCGCCAGCAGCCTGGGACTAGCGGGGGGGCCAGCCGGGGAGCTGTTTTTT
TRBJ2-5,NA,NA,TRBV30,CAWGLLQETQYF,TGTGCCTGGGGACTACTTCAAGAGACCCAGTACTTC
TRBJ2-3,NA,NA,TRBV4-3,CASSLEGASTDTQYF,TGCGCCAGCAGCCTGGAAGGGGCTAGCACAGATACGCAGTATTTT
TRBJ1-5,few,NA,TRBV28,CASRPQGGQPQHF,TGTGCCAGCAGGCCGCAGGGAGGTCAGCCCCAGCATTTT
TRBJ2-5,NA,NA,TRBV7-8,CASSLAGLGETQYF,TGTGCCAGCAGCTTAGCGGGACTCGGCGAGACCCAGTACTTC
TRBJ2-5,few,TRBD2,TRBV7-3,CASSSLGGGGETQYF,TGTGCCAGCAGCTCCCTCGGCGGGGGTGGTGAGACCCAGTACTTC
TRBJ2-7,few,TRBD2,TRBV4-1,CASSQDRGLAVPEQYF,TGCGCCAGCAGCCAAGATCGAGGACTAGCGGTTCCCGAGCAGTACTTC
TRBJ2-7,NA,TRBD2,TRBV6-1,CASRGGLSHEQYF,TGTGCCAGCAGGGGGGGGTTGTCCCACGAGCAGTACTTC
TRBJ1-2,NA,NA,TRBV6-1,CASRGNRAPLYGYTF,TGTGCCAGCAGGGGGAACAGGGCCCCACTCTATGGCTACACCTTC
TRBJ2-3,NA,TRBD2,TRBV4-2,CASSQVRASGDTQYF,TGTGCCAGCAGCCAAGTGCGGGCTAGCGGAGATACGCAGTATTTT
TRBJ1-1,NA,TRBD1,TRBV27,CASSVTGGTEAFF,TGTGCCAGCAGTGTAACAGGGGGCACTGAAGCTTTCTTT
TRBJ2-7,NA,TRBD1,TRBV2,CASRKTGGLYEQYF,TGTGCCAGCCGTAAGACAGGGGGGCTCTACGAGCAGTACTTC
TRBJ1-5,NA,NA,TRBV27,CASSYGSNQPQHF,TGTGCCAGCTCCTACGGTAGCAATCAGCCCCAGCATTTT
TRBJ1-5,NA,NA,TRBV28,CGGGGGNQPQHF,TGTGGGGGGGGCGGTGGCAATCAGCCCCAGCATTTT
TRBJ1-6,NA,NA,TRBV6-5,CASSYRQGNSPLHF,TGTGCCAGCAGTTATCGTCAGGGTAATTCACCCCTCCACTTT
TRBJ2-4,NA,TRBD2,TRBV9,CASSRGDSNIQYF,TGTGCCAGCAGCCGGGGGGACTCAAACATTCAGTACTTC
TRBJ1-4,NA,NA,TRBV7-2,CASSLDPSLTTNEKLFF,TGTGCCAGCAGCCTCGACCCTTCACTAACAACTAATGAAAAACTGTTTTTT
TRBJ2-1,NA,NA,TRBV4-3,CASSQDSSGPYNEQFF,TGCGCCAGCAGCCAAGATAGTAGCGGACCTTACAATGAGCAGTTCTTC
TRBJ1-2,NA,NA,TRBV11-2,CASSPLFALVQSNYGYTF,TGTGCCAGCAGCCCCCTCTTCGCATTAGTGCAATCTAACTATGGCTACACCTTC
TRBJ1-4,NA,NA,TRBV4-3,CASSQLGSGEKLFF,TGCGCCAGCAGCCAATTAGGGTCAGGGGAAAAACTGTTTTTT
TRBJ2-7,once,TRBD1,TRBV29-1,CSVCFWDSPYEQYF,TGCAGCGTTTGTTTTTGGGACAGCCCCTACGAGCAGTACTTC
TRBJ1-4,once,NA,TRBV4-1,CASTRTATNEKLFF,TGCGCCAGCACCAGGACAGCAACTAATGAAAAACTGTTTTTT
TRBJ2-5,NA,TRBD2,TRBV30,CAWSVRTGGQETQYF,TGTGCCTGGAGTGTCCGTACGGGGGGGCAAGAGACCCAGTACTTC
TRBJ1-6,NA,TRBD1,TRBV6-1,CASSEAPGGSPLHF,TGTGCCAGCAGTGAAGCACCAGGGGGTTCACCCCTCCACTTT
TRBJ1-1,NA,NA,TRBV10-3,CAISDRRTEAFF,TGTGCCATCAGTGATAGGCGGACTGAAGCTTTCTTT
TRBJ2-7,NA,NA,TRBV4-2,CASSRGQTYEQYF,TGTGCCAGCAGCCGGGGACAAACCTACGAGCAGTACTTC
TRBJ1-2,NA,TRBD1,TRBV19,CASSNRGTGGVGDYGYTF,TGTGCCAGTAGTAACAGAGGGACAGGGGGCGTCGGTGACTATGGCTACACCTTC
TRBJ1-4,NA,NA,TRBV11-2,CASSLSRGYYEKLFF,TGTGCCAGCAGCTTAAGCCGGGGGTATTATGAAAAACTGTTTTTT